This entry lists 23 T cell receptor beta chains sequenced from one sample in a study of PD-1 blockade in classical Hodgkin lymphoma. TCRdb's copy holds only in-frame clones and misses some; the assay was immunoSEQ multiplex PCR. The sample holds some 100,000 clones, roughly 89% seen once. With no exception, relapse followed autologous stem cell transplantation in all patients, and brentuximab vedotin exposure varied. The input for sequencing was peripheral blood mononuclear cells (PBMCs), taken at baseline. The receptor source for this set is a human donor with classical Hodgkin lymphoma.

V gene TRBV5-1 combines with J gene TRBJ2-3, with a possible D match to TRBD2 (6 bases). CDR3 length: 16 residues. Deletions cut 3 bases from V and 2 bases from J, with 16 bases between. CDR1 and CDR2 from the germline V gene are SGHRS and YFSETQ. As DNA, the CDR3 is TGCGCCAGCAGCTCCCGGAGGGCTACTTCCACAGATACGCAGTATTTT. Residues: CASSSRRATSTDTQYF.

The CDR3 is CASSVAAPGELFF. The CDR3 region has the DNA TGTGCCAGCAGCGTAGCAGCTCCCGGGGAGCTGTTTTTT. This rearrangement joins TRBV9 to TRBJ2-2; D uncertain. V gave up 0 bases and J gave up 6 bases, with 6 bases separating them. The CDR3 sequence is 13 residues long. The germline V gene encodes CDR1 SGDLS and CDR2 YYNGEE.

The chain recombines TRBV20-1 with TRBJ2-7, with D possibly matching TRBD2 (6 bases). V was pared by 6 bases and J by 3 bases, with 9 bases between. The CDR3 runs 11 residues. CDR1 DFQATT and CDR2 SNEGSKA come from the germline V gene (reference sequence). DNA for the CDR3: TGCAGTGCCACCGGGGGCTACGAGCAGTACTTC. Encoded protein: CSATGGYEQYF.

The chain links TRBV5-1 to TRBJ1-1, with D hard to call. Germline assignment: CDR1 SGHRS and CDR2 YFSETQ. The CDR3 length is 13 residues. V was cut by 0 bases and J by 4 bases, with 7 bases left in between. For the CDR3, the DNA is TGCGCCAGCAGCTTGGGGTTCAGCACTGAAGCTTTCTTT. Encoded protein: CASSLGFSTEAFF.

The chain employs TRBV2 and TRBJ1-1; D unresolved. Germline V lookup: CDR1 SNHLY, CDR2 FYNNEI. The CDR3 is 10 residues long. V gave up 7 bases and J gave up 5 bases, with 5 bases separating them. This chain's CDR3 is CASIGTEAFF. CDR3 bases: TGTGCCAGCATTGGGACTGAAGCTTTCTTT.

This rearrangement joins TRBV28 to TRBJ2-7; D assignment may be TRBD1 or TRBD2 (5 bases each). The CDR3 extends over 14 amino acids. Germline values: CDR1 MDHEN, CDR2 SYDVKM. V gave up 6 bases and J gave up 5 bases, with 17 bases separating them. In DNA form, the CDR3 reads TGTGCCAGCAGCCCCCCGGGACCCGTCCACGAGCAGTACTTC. This translates into CASSPPGPVHEQYF.

This chain connects TRBV7-9 to TRBJ2-2, with D hard to call. The germline V and J ends were trimmed by 5 bases and 1 base, with 8 bases remaining between them. Germline V gene data show CDR1 as SEHNR and CDR2 as FQNEAQ (reference sequence). The CDR3 consists of 14 residues. CDR3 residues: CASSPRQNTGELFF. The CDR3 DNA sequence: TGTGCCAGCAGCCCCCGGCAGAACACCGGGGAGCTGTTTTTT.

The chain employs TRBV7-9 and TRBJ2-2, with D possibly being TRBD1 or TRBD2 (5 bases each). V was trimmed by 4 bases and J by 5 bases, leaving 11 bases between them. CDR1 and CDR2 from the germline V gene are SEHNR and FQNEAQ (reference sequence). The CDR3 is 14 residues long. CDR3 in DNA: TGTGCCAGCAGCTATCAGGGACCTACCGGGGAGCTGTTTTTT. Protein sequence: CASSYQGPTGELFF.

J is TRBJ1-5 and V is TRBV6-5; no definite D call. The germline V gene has CDR1 MNHEY and CDR2 SVGAGI. The CDR3 runs 15 residues. V was trimmed by 4 bases and J by 4 bases, leaving 14 bases between them. This CDR3 reads CASSSLDGGNQPQHF. For the CDR3, the DNA is TGTGCCAGCAGTTCACTCGATGGAGGAAATCAGCCCCAGCATTTT.

The chain carries TRBV5-8 and TRBJ1-4; D gene unclear. Deletions cut 0 bases from V and 4 bases from J, with 7 bases between. The CDR3 extends over 14 amino acids. The germline V gene has CDR1 SGHTS and CDR2 YDEGEE. CDR3 amino acids: CASSLERINEKLFF. In DNA, the CDR3 is TGTGCCAGCAGCTTGGAACGGATTAATGAAAAACTGTTTTTT. Combining the CDR3 with reference TRBV5-8 and TRBJ1-4 gives the whole variable domain EAGVTQSPTHLIKTRGQQATLRCSPISGHTSVYWYQQALGLGLQFLLWYDEGEERNRGNFPPRFSGRQFPNYSSELNVNALELEDSALYLCASSLERINEKLFFGSGTQLSVL.

The V gene is TRBV7-8, the J gene TRBJ2-7, with D possibly being TRBD1 (5 bases). The V and J ends lost 1 base and 3 bases respectively, with 16 bases between them. CDR1 and CDR2 (germline): SGHVS, FQNEAQ. This CDR3 has 16 residues. CDR3 nucleotide sequence: TGTGCCAGCAGCTTAGTCGGTGGGCCAGGGTTCTACGAGCAGTACTTC. Translation: CASSLVGGPGFYEQYF.

Only one count was recorded for this clone. The V gene is TRBV4-1, the J gene TRBJ2-7; D is possibly TRBD1 or TRBD2 (5 bases each). This CDR3 has 16 amino acids. CDR1 and CDR2 (germline): MGHRA, YSYEKL. Trimming took off 1 base at V and 0 bases at J, with 13 bases between the two ends. In nucleotides, the CDR3 is TGCGCCAGCAGCCAAGGACCCGCAGGGAGCTCCTACGAGCAGTACTTC. Its protein is CASSQGPAGSSYEQYF.

The V gene is TRBV10-1, the J gene TRBJ2-1; 12 nucleotides agree with TRBD1. Germline values: CDR1 WNHNN, CDR2 SYGVQD (reference sequence). The junction had 5 bases not matched to a gene; V was cut back by 0 bases and J by 8 bases. The CDR3 extends over 16 amino acids. The CDR3 protein is CASSESKGQGAYEQFF. In nucleotides, the CDR3 is TGCGCCAGCAGTGAGTCGAAGGGACAGGGGGCTTATGAGCAGTTCTTC.

The CDR3 loop reads CASGKRGGNQPQHF. In nucleotides, the CDR3 is TGTGCCAGCGGAAAAAGGGGGGGCAATCAGCCCCAGCATTTT. The rearrangement links TRBV6-6 to TRBJ1-5, with D perhaps matching TRBD1 (6 bases). V lost 8 bases, J lost 2 bases, and 13 bases lay in between. The CDR3 length is 14 residues. Looked up from germline, CDR1 is MNHNY and CDR2 is SVGAGI (reference sequence).

The chain recombines TRBV30 with TRBJ2-2, with 8 bases aligning to TRBD2. Germline assignment: CDR1 GTSNPN and CDR2 SVGIG (reference sequence). This CDR3 has 14 amino acids. V trimming: 7 bases; J trimming: 7 bases; junction bases outside the gene matches: 11. CDR3 residues: CASRPGRAVGELFF. The CDR3 nucleotides are TGTGCCTCCCGTCCCGGGAGGGCCGTCGGGGAGCTGTTTTTT.

The chain couples TRBV5-6 to TRBJ1-3, with D unresolved. Germline V lookup: CDR1 SGHDT, CDR2 YYEEEE. The CDR3 covers 15 residues. V lost 3 bases to trimming and J lost 4 bases, with 14 bases between them. The CDR3 nucleotides read TGTGCCAGCAGCTCCCTCGGACTGGAGGGAAACACCATATATTTT. The encoded protein is CASSSLGLEGNTIYF.

The chain combines TRBV4-1 with TRBJ2-7, with a tentative D call TRBD1 (6 bases). Germline CDR1 and CDR2: MGHRA and YSYEKL. The V gene lost 0 bases and the J gene lost 5 bases, with 11 bases spanning the gap. The CDR3 covers 14 residues. CDR3 protein: CASSQDWGLNEQYF. The CDR3 nucleotides are TGCGCCAGCAGCCAAGATTGGGGGCTCAACGAGCAGTACTTC.

V and J are TRBV19 and TRBJ2-1; D perhaps matches TRBD2 (5 bases). The CDR3 covers 11 residues. V dropped 5 bases and J dropped 13 bases, with 12 bases sitting between them. Looked up from germline, CDR1 is LNHDA and CDR2 is SQIVND (reference sequence). The CDR3 here is CASSLWENQFF. The DNA for the CDR3 is TGTGCCAGTAGTCTTTGGGAGAACCAGTTCTTC.

J is TRBJ1-1 and V is TRBV30; D not certain. V was shortened by 4 bases and J by 7 bases, with 13 bases between the two germline ends. This CDR3 spans 12 amino acids. Germline CDR1 reads GTSNPN; CDR2 reads SVGIG (reference sequence). The CDR3 is CAWKRFSVEAFF. The CDR3, as DNA: TGTGCCTGGAAGAGGTTTTCAGTTGAAGCTTTCTTT.

The V and J genes are TRBV2 and TRBJ1-2; a possible D gene is TRBD1 (5 bases). The CDR3 is made up of 14 amino acids. Germline lookup yields CDR1 SNHLY and CDR2 FYNNEI. With 5 bases removed from V and 2 bases from J, the gap between germline ends came to 12 bases. CDR3 nucleotide sequence: TGTGCCAGCAGTCGGGGAGGGACCAACTATGGCTACACCTTC. Protein product: CASSRGGTNYGYTF.

Only one count was recorded for this clone. The rearrangement links TRBV7-2 to TRBJ2-5, with 7 bases identical to TRBD2. Trimming at V came to 4 bases and at J to 2 bases, leaving 13 bases not matched to a gene. Germline V gene sequence: CDR1 SGHTA, CDR2 FQGNSA. CDR3 length: 17 residues. The CDR3 DNA reads TGTGCCAGCAGCTCCCCCCAGCCAGCGGGGCGACAAGAGACCCAGTACTTC. Translating gives CASSSPQPAGRQETQYF.

The chain uses TRBV30 and TRBJ2-6; D gene uncertain. The CDR3 length is 11 residues. V was cut by 8 bases and J by 3 bases, with 5 bases left in between. Germline assignment: CDR1 GTSNPN and CDR2 SVGIG (reference sequence). The CDR3, as DNA: TGTGCCCAAGGTGGGGCCAACGTCCTGACTTTC. Its translation: CAQGGANVLTF.

J is TRBJ2-3 and V is TRBV9, with 7 bases identical to TRBD2. There are 15 residues in the CDR3. J was trimmed by 1 base and V by 2 bases; bases with no gene match: 4. The germline CDR1 and CDR2 sequences are SGDLS and YYNGEE. CDR3: CASSVRGWGTDTQYF. The CDR3 coding sequence is TGTGCCAGCAGCGTGCGGGGGTGGGGCACAGATACGCAGTATTTT. Supplemented by reference TRBV9 and TRBJ2-3, the full variable domain reads DSGVTQTPKHLITATGQRVTLRCSPRSGDLSVYWYQQSLDQGLQFLIQYYNGEERAKGNILERFSAQQFPDLHSELNLSSLELGDSALYFCASSVRGWGTDTQYFGPGTRLTVL.